This T cell receptor (beta chain) was retrieved from a study of blood T cell repertoires in COVID-19. Ages ranged from about 18 to 90 years, with residence in 20 to 30 US areas. Produced via immunoSEQ multiplex PCR; TCRdb's table is partial and in-frame only. The sample includes about 270,000 clones, 80% to 90% of them seen just once. V lost 5 bases to trimming and J lost 1 base, with 9 bases between them. The CDR3 totals 14 residues. The germline gives CDR1 MDHEN, CDR2 SYDVKM. The sequence derives from a young woman who had recovered from COVID-19. The specimen was PBMCs or T cells enriched from blood (not recorded which). The V call is TRBV28, the J call TRBJ1-5; possible D gene TRBD1, 5 bases. The CDR3 coding sequence is TGTGCCAGCAGTCTGGGACTGAGCAATCAGCCCCAGCATTTT. It codes for CASSLGLSNQPQHF.